This entry lists 22 T cell receptor beta chains sequenced from one sample in a study of blood T cell repertoires in COVID-19. TCRdb's copy holds only in-frame clones and misses some; the assay was immunoSEQ multiplex PCR. The sample holds 150,000 to 200,000 clones; 60% to 85% are singletons and the top ten take roughly 7.5%. Source material: peripheral blood. The origin of the receptors is a man in his sixties with acute or convalescent COVID-19.

This clone was observed a few times. The J gene is TRBJ2-7, the V gene TRBV7-9; TRBD1 aligns across 7 bases. The CDR3 has 12 residues. The ends lost 5 bases at V and 6 bases at J; junction bases unmatched: 4. In germline, CDR1 is SEHNR, CDR2 FQNEAQ (reference sequence). CDR3 protein: CASSIDRVEQYF. CDR3 nucleotides: TGTGCCAGCAGCATAGACAGGGTCGAGCAGTACTTC.

V usage is TRBV9 and J usage is TRBJ1-1; 10 bases line up with TRBD1. Germline loops: CDR1 SGDLS, CDR2 YYNGEE. The V segment lost 4 bases and the J segment 7 bases; nucleotides outside the gene matches: 10. The CDR3 sequence is 15 residues long. CDR3 DNA sequence: TGTGCCAGCAGCCCCCGAGGACAGGGGGGGTATGAAGCTTTCTTT. Translation: CASSPRGQGGYEAFF.

This chain uses TRBV2 with TRBJ1-5; 7 bases agree with TRBD1. There are 14 residues in the CDR3. Germline values: CDR1 SNHLY, CDR2 FYNNEI. J lost 10 bases, V lost 4 bases, and 10 bases had no gene match. The CDR3 region is CASSATDRFLPQHF. The CDR3 bases are TGTGCCAGCAGTGCCACGGACAGGTTTCTTCCCCAGCATTTT.

V gene TRBV5-5 combines with J gene TRBJ2-7, with TRBD2 matching over 8 bases. Germline CDR1 and CDR2: SGHKS and YYEKEE (reference sequence). The CDR3 length is 15 residues. V lost 1 base, J lost 1 base, and 4 bases stayed unmatched. CDR3 residues: CASSLLAGGSYEQYF. In DNA, the CDR3 is TGTGCCAGCAGCTTGCTAGCGGGTGGGTCCTACGAGCAGTACTTC.

The J gene is TRBJ2-7, the V gene TRBV5-4, with 8 bases identical to TRBD2. Germline V gives CDR1 SGHNT, CDR2 YYREEE (reference sequence). The CDR3 has 13 residues. The V and J ends lost 2 bases and 7 bases, in that order; junction bases with no gene match: 5. CDR3 amino acids: CASSFGGAPEQYF. CDR3 coding DNA: TGTGCCAGCAGCTTCGGGGGGGCGCCTGAGCAGTACTTC.

The chain uses TRBV10-3 and TRBJ1-1; D not certain. The V and J ends lost 2 bases and 4 bases respectively, with 8 bases between them. This CDR3 is 13 amino acids long. Germline loops: CDR1 ENHRY, CDR2 SYGVKD. CDR3 sequence: CAISEEERTEAFF. The DNA of the CDR3 is TGTGCCATCAGTGAGGAGGAGCGCACTGAAGCTTTCTTT.

The chain is built from TRBV30 and TRBJ2-5, with no clear D. Germline assignment: CDR1 GTSNPN and CDR2 SVGIG (reference sequence). The CDR3 sequence is 12 residues long. Trimming removed 3 bases from V and 3 bases from J, with 8 bases in between. The CDR3 DNA reads TGTGCCTGGAGCCGGTATAAAGAGACCCAGTACTTC. Translating gives CAWSRYKETQYF.

The genes are TRBV9 and TRBJ2-5, with 7 bases identical to TRBD2. This CDR3 spans 16 amino acids. The germline V gene encodes CDR1 SGDLS and CDR2 YYNGEE. The trim removed 3 bases at V and 5 bases at J, leaving 13 bases unmatched. The CDR3 bases are TGTGCCAGCAGCGAGAGCGGGGTCTCGAGAGGGGAGACCCAGTACTTC. As protein: CASSESGVSRGETQYF.

This sequence joins TRBV30 and TRBJ2-7; 9 bases align to TRBD1. The CDR3 extends over 13 amino acids. With 7 bases clipped from V and 6 bases from J, the junction kept 10 bases outside the gene matches. The V gene's germline CDR1 is GTSNPN and CDR2 SVGIG (reference sequence). The CDR3 nucleotides read TGTGCCTATGACCTGGGACAGGGATCCGAGCAGTACTTC. The encoded protein is CAYDLGQGSEQYF.

The rearrangement uses TRBV28 and TRBJ1-4; D unresolved. CDR3 length: 14 residues. The germline CDR1 and CDR2 sequences are MDHEN and SYDVKM. The V end was cut by 5 bases, the J end by 5 bases, with 12 bases between. The CDR3 coding sequence is TGTGCCAGCAGTCCCCGCCAGAGGAATGAAAAACTGTTTTTT. Encoded protein: CASSPRQRNEKLFF.

V usage is TRBV25-1 and J usage is TRBJ2-1, with TRBD2 matching 7 bases. The J segment lost 0 bases and the V segment lost 2 bases, leaving 10 bases of the junction unmatched. Germline V gene lookup returns CDR1 MGHDK and CDR2 SYGVNS. The CDR3 totals 18 residues. The CDR3 region has the DNA TGTGCCAGCAGTGAAAGGGAGGGAGCGGGGAGCTCCTACAATGAGCAGTTCTTC. Translation: CASSEREGAGSSYNEQFF. Combining the CDR3 with reference TRBV25-1 and TRBJ2-1 gives the whole variable domain EADIYQTPRYLVIGTGKKITLECSQTMGHDKMYWYQQDPGMELHLIHYSYGVNSTEKGDLSSESTVSRIRTEHFPLTLESARPSHTSQYLCASSEREGAGSSYNEQFFGPGTRLTVL.

The rearrangement uses TRBV4-1 and TRBJ2-2; D is possibly TRBD1 (5 bases). Germline lookup yields CDR1 MGHRA and CDR2 YSYEKL. V lost 1 base, J lost 4 bases, and 10 bases lay in between. There are 15 residues in the CDR3. The CDR3 here is CASSQVLGLTGELFF. CDR3 nucleotides: TGCGCCAGCAGCCAAGTCTTGGGGCTCACCGGGGAGCTGTTTTTT.

The chain is built from TRBV10-3 and TRBJ2-1, with TRBD2 identical over 8 bases. The CDR3 has 14 amino acids. CDR1 is ENHRY, CDR2 SYGVKD, per germline. The V segment lost 3 bases and the J segment 6 bases; nucleotides outside the gene matches: 4. In DNA, the CDR3 is TGTGCCATCAGTGACACCGGGACTAGCAATGAGCAGTTCTTC. Translation: CAISDTGTSNEQFF.

This sequence joins TRBV6-6 and TRBJ1-1; D is unresolved. CDR1 is MNHNY and CDR2 is SVGAGI in the germline V gene (reference sequence). The CDR3 is 15 amino acids. The ends were cut back, 7 bases at V and 1 base at J, with 16 bases in the middle. CDR3 sequence: CASNLLGNTNTEAFF. In DNA, the CDR3 is TGTGCCAGCAACTTGCTAGGAAATACGAACACTGAAGCTTTCTTT.

This clone was observed once. In nucleotides, the CDR3 is TGTGCCAGTAGTGCTGACAGGGGGTTAGGTCAGCCCCAGCATTTT. Translating gives CASSADRGLGQPQHF. The chain recombines TRBV19 with TRBJ1-5; 9 bases line up with TRBD1. The CDR3 contains 15 residues. Per the germline V gene, CDR1 is LNHDA and CDR2 is SQIVND (reference sequence). V trimming: 5 bases; J trimming: 6 bases; junction bases outside the gene matches: 8.

The J gene is TRBJ2-5, the V gene TRBV3-1 (or the pseudogene TRBV3-2), with 10 bases that match TRBD1. Losses at the gene ends were 5 bases for V and 4 bases for J; bases not matched to a gene: 7. This CDR3 region has 15 residues. Per the germline V gene, CDR1 is LGHDT and CDR2 is YNNKEL (reference sequence). The CDR3 region has the DNA TGTGCCAGCAGCACCCGGACAGGGGGGACAGAGACCCAGTACTTC. It yields the protein CASSTRTGGTETQYF.

The rearrangement joins TRBV10-1 to TRBJ1-4; D is perhaps TRBD1 (6 bases). V lost 0 bases, J lost 10 bases, and 15 bases lay in between. This CDR3 spans 15 amino acids. CDR1 WNHNN and CDR2 SYGVQD come from the germline V gene (reference sequence). CDR3 in amino acids: CASSESGAKSGKLFF. In nucleotides, the CDR3 is TGCGCCAGCAGTGAGTCGGGGGCGAAGTCTGGAAAACTGTTTTTT.

This chain links TRBV5-1 with TRBJ1-1; 9 nucleotides line up with TRBD1. The CDR3 length is 14 residues. The V and J ends lost 7 bases and 1 base, in that order; junction bases with no gene match: 5. The germline V gene has CDR1 SGHRS and CDR2 YFSETQ. CDR3 amino acids: CASFRTGANTEAFF. Written as DNA, the CDR3 is TGCGCCAGCTTTCGGACAGGGGCGAACACTGAAGCTTTCTTT.

The chain employs TRBV11-1 and TRBJ2-7; 9 nucleotides match TRBD1. The germline V gene has CDR1 SGHAT and CDR2 FQDESV (reference sequence). Germline trimming cut 3 bases from V and 2 bases from J; bases unmatched to any gene: 5. CDR3 length equals 15 residues. CDR3 amino acids: CASSLYGQGTYEQYF. The CDR3 coding sequence is TGTGCCAGCAGCTTGTATGGACAGGGGACCTACGAGCAGTACTTC. Full variable domain (remainder filled in from reference TRBV11-1 and TRBJ2-7): EAEVAQSPRYKITEKSQAVAFWCDPISGHATLYWYRQILGQGPELLVQFQDESVVDDSQLPKDRFSAERLKGVDSTLKIQPAELGDSAMYLCASSLYGQGTYEQYFGPGTRLTVT.

There are a few counts of this clone. V and J are TRBV7-9 and TRBJ2-7; TRBD1 is a possible D gene (6 bases). This CDR3 has 15 residues. V was shortened by 0 bases and J by 0 bases, with 9 bases between the two germline ends. From germline, CDR1 is SEHNR and CDR2 FQNEAQ (reference sequence). The CDR3 nucleotides are TGTGCCAGCAGCTTAGCGGACAGTCCCTCCTACGAGCAGTACTTC. This codes for CASSLADSPSYEQYF. Filled out from reference TRBV7-9 and TRBJ2-7, the complete variable domain reads DTGVSQNPRHKITKRGQNVTFRCDPISEHNRLYWYRQTLGQGPEFLTYFQNEAQLEKSRLLSDRFSAERPKGSFSTLEIQRTEQGDSAMYLCASSLADSPSYEQYFGPGTRLTVT.

V usage is TRBV29-1 and J usage is TRBJ2-7, with TRBD1 identical over 7 bases. V lost 5 bases, J lost 5 bases, and 9 bases stayed unmatched. CDR1 SQVTM and CDR2 ANQGSEA come from the germline V gene. CDR3 length: 13 amino acids. This CDR3 is CSVLSGGVHEQYF. Written as DNA, the CDR3 is TGCAGCGTTTTATCAGGGGGAGTACACGAGCAGTACTTC.

The chain recombines TRBV25-1 with TRBJ1-2; 9 bases are shared with TRBD1. CDR3 length: 15 residues. Trimming took 2 bases from V and 7 from J; bases not matched to a gene: 8. Looked up from germline, CDR1 is MGHDK and CDR2 is SYGVNS. In DNA, the CDR3 is TGTGCCAGCAGTGAACCTGATACAGGGGGCCCTGGCTACACCTTC. This gives the protein CASSEPDTGGPGYTF.